Reported below is one T cell receptor (beta chain). The target of this receptor is not known. Base quality data are lacking; no much larger clone is found one base away. This specimen comes from a study of blood T cell repertoires in COVID-19 (dated by TCRdb to the early 2020s). The study in broad terms: Samples covering the acute and convalescent phases of COVID-19 were provided by collaborators in the United States, Italy and Spain. The prospective study material was composed of cDNA or gDNA derived from T cells, B-cell-depleted T cells, or PBMCs. Subjects who had been exposed to COVID-19, were actively infected with it, or had recovered from it provided the deeply sampled blood TCRbeta repertoires that made up the dataset. The repertoires were made available in a free public database intended to serve as a resource for research on the immune response to SARS-CoV-2. The samples were drawn from two sources: the first 160 participants of the ongoing ImmuneRACE study, and fewer than 1,500 subjects contributed by 6 global collaborators. Nearly every sample came with metadata listing a de-identified subject ID, COVID-19 status, age in years and sex. Where available, HLA class I and class II types were obtained from metadata supplied by the sample provider rather than from assay-based typing. What the study reported, not specific to this receptor: The quantity of clinical and demographic metadata differed by source and by participant and was supplied without curation.

TCRbeta CDR3 regions were amplified from genomic DNA by means of the immunoSEQ Assay, a bias-controlled multiplex PCR. The original methods were these. Nucleated cell counts per sample were estimated from amplification of reference gene primers within the assay. Sequence reads were collapsed and filtered to measure the absolute abundance of every unique TCRbeta CDR3 rearrangement. For each sample, productive Simpson clonality was calculated as the square root of Simpson's diversity index over productive rearrangements. TCRdb mirrors the immuneACCESS table, restricted to in-frame sequences. Some clones are absent from its copies; in checked studies, under half trace to an unresolved V gene, and the reason for the others is unknown. The DNA was the basis for D and trimming; V, J and clone size are from that table. Across this sample there are about 210,000 clones, with approximately 85% seen only once. The ten largest clones take up roughly 8% of the sample.

CDR1 and CDR2 were assigned from the germline V gene (reference sequence) as MNHEY and SMNVEV. The CDR3, from cysteine to phenylalanine, totals 15 residues. CDR3 DNA is the only sequence kept; it has 45 bases, read in frame from the first base. The V end gives up 7 bases and the J end 3 bases, leaving 4 bases in the junction not matched to a gene. Each collaborating institution followed its own protocols to collect whole blood in K2EDTA tubes. Collaborator samples were shipped for TCRbeta analysis as frozen whole blood, isolated PBMCs, or DNA extracted from either sample type. This clonotype was sampled from a woman between 45 and 60 years old with active or convalescent COVID-19. The material sequenced was peripheral blood. The sequence is built from TRBV27 and TRBJ1-6; 9 bases in between match TRBD1. The CDR3 region: CASKRQGVYNSPLHF. The sequence in DNA is TGTGCCAGCAAGAGACAGGGGGTCTATAATTCACCCCTCCACTTT.